This paragraph reports one TCR beta chain. This entry belongs to a study of T cell changes during pregnancy in multiple sclerosis. Trimming took off 3 bases at V and 2 bases at J, with 15 bases between the two ends. This CDR3 is 16 amino acids long. CDR1 and CDR2 (germline): MGHRA, YSYEKL. The assay was immunoSEQ multiplex PCR, and TCRdb's table has in-frame clones only and misses some. Among tens of thousands of clones listed, 90% to 95% were seen once. Sample: CD8+ T cells from peripheral blood mononuclear cells, taken in the third trimester of pregnancy. The TCR originated in a female donor with multiple sclerosis, enrolled in a pregnancy study. The chain recombines TRBV4-1 with TRBJ2-3; D ambiguous. The CDR3 region is CASSHLQLTDTDTQYF. CDR3 sequence (DNA): TGCGCCAGCAGCCATTTACAGCTGACCGACACAGATACGCAGTATTTT.